This entry is about one T cell receptor beta chain. There is no known antigen for this receptor. Base-call qualities are not available, and no considerably larger clone is one nucleotide away. Collaborating institutions collected whole blood in K2EDTA tubes following their own protocols. Collaborator samples were shipped for TCRbeta analysis as frozen whole blood, isolated PBMCs, or DNA extracted from either sample type. These data belong to a study of blood T cell repertoires in COVID-19 (dated by TCRdb to between 2020 and 2021). With respect to the entire study: Collaborator samples came from the United States, Italy and Spain and covered acute and convalescent phases of COVID-19. A freely available public database, intended as a resource for researchers studying the immune response to SARS-CoV-2, is where the repertoires were released. The dataset comprised deeply sampled blood TCRbeta repertoires from subjects exposed to, actively infected with, or recovered from COVID-19. Samples came from the ongoing ImmuneRACE study (first 160 participants) plus 1,254 subjects from 6 global collaborators. A de-identified subject ID, COVID-19 status, age in years and sex were almost always included in the sample metadata. The material from the prospective study consisted of cDNA or gDNA derived from T cells, B-cell-depleted T cells, or PBMCs. Where available, HLA class I and class II types were obtained from metadata supplied by the sample provider rather than from assay-based typing. What the authors observed across the whole study: Clinical and demographic metadata were provided uncurated, with the amount varying by source and participant.

TCRbeta CDR3 regions were amplified from genomic DNA by means of the immunoSEQ Assay, a bias-controlled multiplex PCR. In the source study's methods: Nucleated cell counts per sample were estimated from amplification of reference gene primers within the assay. To quantify the absolute abundance of each unique TCRbeta CDR3 rearrangement, sequence reads were collapsed and filtered. For each sample, productive Simpson clonality was calculated as the square root of Simpson's diversity index across productive rearrangements. Entries here come from immuneACCESS through TCRdb and include only in-frame sequences with V and J called. Some clones fail to appear in such tables; in the studies checked, an unresolved V gene covers under half of the shortfall, and the cause of the remainder is unknown. The V and J calls and the clone size are those of that table, but D and trimming were determined from the DNA. This sample has approximately 210,000 clones in its table, and around 88% of those were observed once. Together, the top ten hold roughly 7.6% of the sample.

The specimen sequenced was peripheral blood. The sequence derives from a woman aged 45 to 65 with acute or convalescent COVID-19.

The base sequence is TGTGCCAGCAGTTTGGGGAGCTCCTATAATTCACCCCTCCACTTT. It specifies CASSLGSSYNSPLHF. Recombination joined TRBV6-2 or TRBV6-3 with TRBJ1-6, with no confidently assigned D gene. Per the germline V gene, MNHEY is the CDR1 and SVGEGT is the CDR2. V was cut back by 4 bases and J by 0 bases, leaving a gap of 7 bases between them. Counted from cysteine to phenylalanine, this CDR3 has 15 amino acids. The CDR3 DNA has 45 bases and is translated from base 1.